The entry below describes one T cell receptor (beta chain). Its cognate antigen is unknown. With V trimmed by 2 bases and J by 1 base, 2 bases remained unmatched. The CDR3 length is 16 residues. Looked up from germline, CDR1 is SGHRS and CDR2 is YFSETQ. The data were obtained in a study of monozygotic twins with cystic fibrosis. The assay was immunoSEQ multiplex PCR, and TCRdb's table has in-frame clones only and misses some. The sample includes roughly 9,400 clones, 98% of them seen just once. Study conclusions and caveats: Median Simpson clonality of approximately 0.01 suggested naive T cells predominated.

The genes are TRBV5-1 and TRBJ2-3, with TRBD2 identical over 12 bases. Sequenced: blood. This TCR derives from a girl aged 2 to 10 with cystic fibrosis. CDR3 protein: CASSLPSGRGTDTQYF. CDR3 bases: TGCGCCAGCAGCTTACCTAGCGGGAGGGGCACAGATACGCAGTATTTT.